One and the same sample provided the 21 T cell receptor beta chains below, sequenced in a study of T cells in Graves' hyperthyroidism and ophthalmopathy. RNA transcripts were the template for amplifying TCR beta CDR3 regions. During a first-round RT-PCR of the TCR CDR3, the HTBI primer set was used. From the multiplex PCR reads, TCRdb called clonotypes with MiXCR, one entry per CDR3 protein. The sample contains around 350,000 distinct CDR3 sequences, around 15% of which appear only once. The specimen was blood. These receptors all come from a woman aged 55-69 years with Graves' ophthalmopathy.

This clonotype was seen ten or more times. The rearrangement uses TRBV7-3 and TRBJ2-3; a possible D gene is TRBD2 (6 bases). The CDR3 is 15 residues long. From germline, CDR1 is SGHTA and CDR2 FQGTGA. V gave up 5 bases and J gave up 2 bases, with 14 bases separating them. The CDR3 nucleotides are TGTGCCAGCAGCCCGCTGGGCGGGGACACAGATACGCAGTATTTT. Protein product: CASSPLGGDTDTQYF.

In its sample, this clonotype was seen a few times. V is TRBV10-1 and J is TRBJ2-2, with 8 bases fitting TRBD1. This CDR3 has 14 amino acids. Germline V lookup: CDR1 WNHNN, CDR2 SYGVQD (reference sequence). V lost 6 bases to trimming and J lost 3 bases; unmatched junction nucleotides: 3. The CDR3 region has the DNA TGCGCCAGCAGCCGGGACAGGTACACCGGGGAGCTGTTTTTT. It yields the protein CASSRDRYTGELFF.

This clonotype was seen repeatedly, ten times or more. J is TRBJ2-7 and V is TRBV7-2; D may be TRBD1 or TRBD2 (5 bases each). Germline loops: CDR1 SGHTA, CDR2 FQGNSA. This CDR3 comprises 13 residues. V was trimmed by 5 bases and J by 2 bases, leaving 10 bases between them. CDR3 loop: CASSLGVAYEQYF. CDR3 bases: TGTGCCAGCAGCCTGGGGGTTGCCTACGAGCAGTACTTC. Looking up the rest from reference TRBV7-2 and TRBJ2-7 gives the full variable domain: GAGVSQSPSNKVTEKGKDVELRCDPISGHTALYWYRQSLGQGLEFLIYFQGNSAPDKSGLPSDRFSAERTGGSVSTLTIQRTQQEDSAVYLCASSLGVAYEQYFGPGTRLTVT.

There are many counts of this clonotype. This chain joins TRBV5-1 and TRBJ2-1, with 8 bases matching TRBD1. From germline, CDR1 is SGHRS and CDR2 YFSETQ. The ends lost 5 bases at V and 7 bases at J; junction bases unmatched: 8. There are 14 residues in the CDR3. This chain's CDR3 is CASRGAGGWNEQFF. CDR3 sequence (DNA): TGCGCCAGCAGGGGGGCAGGGGGCTGGAATGAGCAGTTCTTC.

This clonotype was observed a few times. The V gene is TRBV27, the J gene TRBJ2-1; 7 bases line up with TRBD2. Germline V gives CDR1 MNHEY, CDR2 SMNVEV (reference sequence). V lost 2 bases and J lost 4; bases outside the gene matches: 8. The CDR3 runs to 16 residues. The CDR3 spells CASSLIPLAAYNEQFF. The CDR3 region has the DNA TGTGCCAGCAGTTTAATTCCGCTAGCGGCTTACAATGAGCAGTTCTTC.

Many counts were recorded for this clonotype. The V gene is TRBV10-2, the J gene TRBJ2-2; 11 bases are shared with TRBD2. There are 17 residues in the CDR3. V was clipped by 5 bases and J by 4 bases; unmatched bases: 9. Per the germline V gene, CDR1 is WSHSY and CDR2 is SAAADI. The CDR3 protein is CASSSQLAGAGTGELFF. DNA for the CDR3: TGCGCCAGCAGTTCACAACTAGCGGGGGCTGGCACCGGGGAGCTGTTTTTT.

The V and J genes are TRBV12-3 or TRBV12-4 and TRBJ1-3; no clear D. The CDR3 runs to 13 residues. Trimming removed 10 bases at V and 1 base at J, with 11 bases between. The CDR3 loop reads CAMSGESGNTIYF. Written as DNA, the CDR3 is TGTGCCATGAGCGGCGAGTCTGGAAACACCATATATTTT.

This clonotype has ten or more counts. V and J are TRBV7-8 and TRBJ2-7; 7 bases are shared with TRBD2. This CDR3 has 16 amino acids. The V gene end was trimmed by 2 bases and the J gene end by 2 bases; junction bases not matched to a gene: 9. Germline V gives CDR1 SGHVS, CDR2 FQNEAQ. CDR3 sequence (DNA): TGTGCCAGCAGCTTACGCCTCCGGGACTATGCCTACGAGCAGTACTTC. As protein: CASSLRLRDYAYEQYF.

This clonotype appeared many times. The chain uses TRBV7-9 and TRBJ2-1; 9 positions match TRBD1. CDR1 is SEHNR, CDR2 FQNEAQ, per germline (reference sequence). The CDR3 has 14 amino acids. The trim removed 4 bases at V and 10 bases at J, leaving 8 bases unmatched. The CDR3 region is CASSSWTGVDEQFF. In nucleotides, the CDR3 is TGTGCCAGCAGCTCATGGACAGGGGTCGACGAGCAGTTCTTC.

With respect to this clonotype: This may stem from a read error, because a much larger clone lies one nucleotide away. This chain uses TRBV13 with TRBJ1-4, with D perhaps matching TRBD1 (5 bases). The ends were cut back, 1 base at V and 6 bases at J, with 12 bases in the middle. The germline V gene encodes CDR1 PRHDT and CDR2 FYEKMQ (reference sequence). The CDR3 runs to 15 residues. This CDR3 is CASSLVSGGDEKLFF. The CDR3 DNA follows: TGTGCCAGCAGCTTAGTATCGGGGGGGGATGAAAAACTGTTTTTT.

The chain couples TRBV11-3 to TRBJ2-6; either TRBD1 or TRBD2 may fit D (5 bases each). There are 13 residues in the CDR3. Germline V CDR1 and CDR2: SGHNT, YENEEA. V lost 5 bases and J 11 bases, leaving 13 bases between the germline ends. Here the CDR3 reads CASSPGRGDVLTF. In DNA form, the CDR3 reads TGTGCCAGCAGCCCTGGTAGGGGAGACGTCCTGACTTTC.

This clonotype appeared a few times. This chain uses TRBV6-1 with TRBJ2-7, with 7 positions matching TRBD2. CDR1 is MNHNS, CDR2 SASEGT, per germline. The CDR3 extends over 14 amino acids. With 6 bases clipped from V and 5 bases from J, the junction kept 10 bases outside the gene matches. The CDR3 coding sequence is TGTGCCAGCAGCCGCGGGGAGGGGTTCGACGAGCAGTACTTC. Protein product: CASSRGEGFDEQYF.

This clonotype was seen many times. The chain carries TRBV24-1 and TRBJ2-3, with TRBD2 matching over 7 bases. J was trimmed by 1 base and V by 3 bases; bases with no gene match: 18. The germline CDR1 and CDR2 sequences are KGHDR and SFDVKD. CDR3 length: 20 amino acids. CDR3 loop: CATSDPRLARTSYGTDTQYF. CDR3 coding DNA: TGTGCCACCAGTGATCCCCGACTAGCCCGAACGAGCTACGGCACAGATACGCAGTATTTT.

In DNA, the CDR3 is TGTGCCAGTAATGCCCAGGGACCGTTCTATAATTCACCCCTCCACTTT. Translation: CASNAQGPFYNSPLHF. The V and J genes are TRBV19 and TRBJ1-6, with D tentatively TRBD1 (5 bases). Germline V lookup: CDR1 LNHDA, CDR2 SQIVND (reference sequence). There are 16 residues in the CDR3. V lost 7 bases, J lost 3 bases, and 16 bases lay in between.

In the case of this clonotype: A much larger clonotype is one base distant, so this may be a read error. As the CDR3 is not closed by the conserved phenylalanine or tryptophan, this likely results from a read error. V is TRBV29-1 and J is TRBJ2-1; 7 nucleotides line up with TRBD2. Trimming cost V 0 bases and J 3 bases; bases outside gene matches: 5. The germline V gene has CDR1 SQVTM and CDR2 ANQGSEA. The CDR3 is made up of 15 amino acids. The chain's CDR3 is CSVEEGGSRYNEQFL. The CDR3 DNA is TGCAGCGTTGAAGAAGGCGGGAGTCGCTACAATGAGCAGTTCCTC.

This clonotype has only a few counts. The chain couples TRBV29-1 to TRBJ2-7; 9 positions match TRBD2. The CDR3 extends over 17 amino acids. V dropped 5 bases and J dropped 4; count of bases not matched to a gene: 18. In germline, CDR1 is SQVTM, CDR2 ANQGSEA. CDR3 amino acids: CSVYSAWREGLGYEQYF. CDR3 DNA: TGCAGCGTTTATTCAGCGTGGCGGGAGGGCCTCGGGTACGAGCAGTACTTC.

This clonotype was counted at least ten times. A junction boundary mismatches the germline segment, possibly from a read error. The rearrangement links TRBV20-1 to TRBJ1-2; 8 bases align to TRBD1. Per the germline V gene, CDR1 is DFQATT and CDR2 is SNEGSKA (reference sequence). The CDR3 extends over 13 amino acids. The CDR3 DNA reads TGCAGTGCTCGAGACAGGGGAAGCTATGGCTACACCTTC. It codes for CSARDRGSYGYTF.

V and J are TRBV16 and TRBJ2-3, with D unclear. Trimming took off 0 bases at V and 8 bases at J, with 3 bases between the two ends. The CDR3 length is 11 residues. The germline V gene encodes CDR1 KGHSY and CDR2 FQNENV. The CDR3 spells CASSQSGTQYF. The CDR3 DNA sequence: TGTGCCAGCAGCCAATCGGGTACGCAGTATTTT. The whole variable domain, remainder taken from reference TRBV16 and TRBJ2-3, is GEEVAQTPKHLVRGEGQKAKLYCAPIKGHSYVFWYQQVLKNEFKFLISFQNENVFDETGMPKERFSAKCLPNSPCSLEIQATKLEDSAVYFCASSQSGTQYFGPGTRLTVL.

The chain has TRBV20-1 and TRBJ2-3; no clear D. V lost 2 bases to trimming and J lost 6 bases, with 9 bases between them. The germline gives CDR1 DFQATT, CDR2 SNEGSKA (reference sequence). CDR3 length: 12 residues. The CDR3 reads CSARHEEDTQYF. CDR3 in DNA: TGCAGTGCTAGACATGAAGAGGATACGCAGTATTTT.

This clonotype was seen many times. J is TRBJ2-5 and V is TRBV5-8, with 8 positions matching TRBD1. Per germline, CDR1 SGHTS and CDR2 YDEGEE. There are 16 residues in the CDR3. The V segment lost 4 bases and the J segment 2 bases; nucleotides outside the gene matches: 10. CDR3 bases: TGTGCCAGCAGCCGGACAGGGAGAGGTGATCAAGAGACCCAGTACTTC. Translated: CASSRTGRGDQETQYF. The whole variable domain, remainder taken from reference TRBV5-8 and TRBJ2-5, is EAGVTQSPTHLIKTRGQQATLRCSPISGHTSVYWYQQALGLGLQFLLWYDEGEERNRGNFPPRFSGRQFPNYSSELNVNALELEDSALYLCASSRTGRGDQETQYFGPGTRLLVL.

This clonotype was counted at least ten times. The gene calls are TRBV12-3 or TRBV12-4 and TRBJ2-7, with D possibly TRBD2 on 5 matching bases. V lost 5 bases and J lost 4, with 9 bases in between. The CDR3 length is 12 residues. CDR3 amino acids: CASSPTGYEQYF. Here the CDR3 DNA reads TGTGCCAGCAGTCCCACGGGGTACGAGCAGTACTTC.